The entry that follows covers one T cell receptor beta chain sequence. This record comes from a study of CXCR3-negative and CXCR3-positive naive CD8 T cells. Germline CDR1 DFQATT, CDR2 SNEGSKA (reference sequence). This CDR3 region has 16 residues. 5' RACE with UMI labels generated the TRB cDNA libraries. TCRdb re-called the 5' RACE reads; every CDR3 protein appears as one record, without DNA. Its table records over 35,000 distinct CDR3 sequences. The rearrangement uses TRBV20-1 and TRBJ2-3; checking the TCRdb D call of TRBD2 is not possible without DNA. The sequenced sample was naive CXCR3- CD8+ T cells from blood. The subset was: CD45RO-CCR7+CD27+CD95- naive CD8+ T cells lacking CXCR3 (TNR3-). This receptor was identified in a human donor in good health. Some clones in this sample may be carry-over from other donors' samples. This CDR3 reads CSASFSTTHSTDTQYF.